This TCR beta chain was found in a study of T cells in Graves' hyperthyroidism and ophthalmopathy. Germline V gives CDR1 LGHNA, CDR2 YSLEER. The CDR3 spans 14 residues. J lost 4 bases, V lost 8 bases, and 10 bases had no gene match. This clonotype was found a few times. Regions amplified from RNA transcripts were the TCR beta CDR3 regions. The study used the HTBI primer set for a first-round RT-PCR of the TCR CDR3. In TCRdb, the multiplex PCR reads were re-called with MiXCR into one record per CDR3 protein. The data show about 690,000 distinct CDR3 sequences, roughly a sixth seen once. The sequencing sample was made of blood. The sequence derives from a man over 45 with Graves' hyperthyroidism. This rearrangement joins TRBV4-3 to TRBJ1-2, with 7 bases fitting TRBD1. The CDR3 protein is CASASEPGGYGYTF. The CDR3 DNA is TGCGCCAGCGCATCCGAGCCAGGGGGCTATGGCTACACCTTC.